These T cell receptor beta chains were read from a single sample in a study of blood T cell repertoires in COVID-19. Produced via immunoSEQ multiplex PCR; TCRdb's table is partial and in-frame only. In the table there are approximately 100,000 clones, about two thirds of which are singletons. Sequenced: peripheral blood. These receptor sequences come from a human donor with acute or convalescent COVID-19. The donor label of this sample is uncertain. Both conserved end residues are part of each CDR3.

CDR3 protein	CDR3 length	V gene	J gene
CASSQLGGANEKLFF	15	TRBV3-1/TRBV3-2	TRBJ1-4
CASSFRQGRIRTEAFF	16	TRBV5-6	TRBJ1-1
CASSFPGVSTEAFF	14	TRBV5-1	TRBJ1-1
CASSPGTVNSNQPQHF	16	TRBV27	TRBJ1-5
CASSLNGDSLNSPLHF	16	TRBV7-8	TRBJ1-6
CASSLGTGDSPLHF	14	TRBV5-1	TRBJ1-6
CASSLDPGTGGYNEQFF	17	TRBV11-2	TRBJ2-1
CASSQLPAGASNQPQHF	17	TRBV4-1	TRBJ1-5
CASSSGSGRDQPQHF	15	TRBV5-1	TRBJ1-5
CAWNTGVPYNEQFF	14	TRBV30	TRBJ2-1
CASSQDRQGAGYTF	14	TRBV3-1/TRBV3-2	TRBJ1-2
CASKALGTGSSPLHF	15	TRBV19	TRBJ1-6
CASSLGIVGKNQETQYF	17	TRBV11-2	TRBJ2-5
CASSYTYTDTQYF	13	TRBV5-5	TRBJ2-3
CASSPRTDGYTF	12	TRBV18	TRBJ1-2
CASTIQGSGYGYTF	14	TRBV7-9	TRBJ1-2
CASSPARDLILSNQPQHF	18	TRBV3-1/TRBV3-2	TRBJ1-5
CASSETEVRREKLFF	15	TRBV2	TRBJ1-4
CASSVGGDNSPLHF	14	TRBV9	TRBJ1-6
CASSPGQTSYEQYF	14	TRBV3-1/TRBV3-2	TRBJ2-7
CSVGDRLGETQYF	13	TRBV29-1	TRBJ2-5
CASSVEALGETQYF	14	TRBV9	TRBJ2-5
CAWSVSGNNQPQHF	14	TRBV30	TRBJ1-5
CASSKRKQGAHDTEAFF	17	TRBV21-1	TRBJ1-1
CASSFGGSRGYTF	13	TRBV7-8	TRBJ1-2
CASSFLTDTDTQYF	14	TRBV13	TRBJ2-3
CASSQRGGNYGYTF	14	TRBV4-2	TRBJ1-2
CASGLRTGVFGANVLTF	17	TRBV12-5	TRBJ2-6
CASSSQGMGDTQYF	14	TRBV28	TRBJ2-3
CASRPGVGDTGELFF	15	TRBV27	TRBJ2-2
CASSFGGSNTFF	12	TRBV7-2	TRBJ1-1
CASSYARDSSGNTIYF	16	TRBV6-5	TRBJ1-3
CASSSGGSGEQFF	13	TRBV5-1	TRBJ2-1
CACRGTTNEKLFF	13	TRBV5-1	TRBJ1-4
CASSQDWGSKAGELFF	16	TRBV3-1/TRBV3-2	TRBJ2-2
CASSPGTGQGEVYGYTF	17	TRBV5-1	TRBJ1-2
CASSLYRESTDTQYF	15	TRBV5-1	TRBJ2-3
CASSPLSLDF	10	TRBV4-1	TRBJ1-1
CASSLDRTNEKLFF	14	TRBV7-9	TRBJ1-4
CASSAADQGIYGYTF	15	TRBV7-8	TRBJ1-2
CASSTRRNTEAFF	13	TRBV19	TRBJ1-1
CASSLTGQGSTEAFF	15	TRBV11-3	TRBJ1-1
CASSFQRDSGNTIYF	15	TRBV11-2	TRBJ1-3
CASSQWGQRIGETQYF	16	TRBV4-1	TRBJ2-5
CASSQGHTNEQFF	13	TRBV6-5	TRBJ2-1
CASSSLGQGGYGYTF	15	TRBV5-1	TRBJ1-2
CASIFGGNTEAFF	13	TRBV2	TRBJ1-1
CASRQSRLGGYTF	13	TRBV28	TRBJ1-2
CASSAKGPEDIQYF	14	TRBV7-9	TRBJ2-4
CASSGQNTGELFF	13	TRBV28	TRBJ2-2
CASSDLGGADEQYF	14	TRBV6-5	TRBJ2-7
CASSLAGYNSPLHF	14	TRBV5-5	TRBJ1-6
CASSQGGDTANSPLHF	16	TRBV3-1/TRBV3-2	TRBJ1-6